The subject of this entry is one T cell receptor beta chain. This entry comes from a study of tumor-infiltrating lymphocytes in oesophageal squamous cell carcinoma. CDR1 is SGHDT, CDR2 YYEEEE, per germline. V was pared by 0 bases and J by 3 bases, with 9 bases between. The CDR3 spans 14 residues. TCRdb analysed the PCR reads with MiXCR anew, one entry per CDR3 protein. The sample yields 15,000 to 20,000 distinct CDR3 sequences, over 40% seen once. Sequencing was carried out using normal esophageal tissue next to the tumor. The receptor was derived from a female donor with esophageal squamous cell carcinoma. This rearrangement joins TRBV5-6 to TRBJ1-1; the D gene is possibly TRBD1 (6 bases). CDR3 sequence: CASSLEGGYTEAFF. DNA for the CDR3: TGTGCCAGCAGCTTGGAAGGGGGATACACTGAAGCTTTCTTT.